This is a list of T cell receptor beta chains from one sample in a study of high-grade serous ovarian cancer treatment subgroups. Sequencing was performed with immunoSEQ multiplex PCR; in TCRdb, only in-frame clones are kept and a portion is missing. The repertoire has about 10,000 clones, roughly two thirds of them found once; the top ten carry approximately 4.1%. The specimen was tumor tissue. The receptors were gathered from a human donor with high-grade serous ovarian cancer. CDR3s include the opening cysteine and the closing phenylalanine or tryptophan. A D gene is named only where the DNA matches it firmly. Rows give clone size only sometimes, using once, few, many, or a class for an expanded clone.

CASSPARDYNEQFF	TGTGCCAGCAGCCCCGCCCGGGACTACAATGAGCAGTTCTTC	.	TRBV5-6	.	TRBJ2-1
CASSFSPGDQNEKLFF	TGTGCCAGCAGTTTTTCCCCGGGGGACCAGAATGAAAAACTGTTTTTT	.	TRBV6-6	.	TRBJ1-4
CASSLPGQGGCTF	TGTGCCAGCAGCTTACCCGGACAGGGTGGGTGCACCTTC	medium-sized	TRBV7-9	TRBD1	TRBJ1-2
CASSRLASTDTQYF	TGCGCCAGCAGCCGACTAGCTAGCACAGATACGCAGTATTTT	.	TRBV4-3	TRBD2	TRBJ2-3
CASSYSFLSTPNEQFF	TGTGCCAGCAGTTACTCGTTTCTAAGTACACCCAATGAGCAGTTCTTC	.	TRBV6-5	.	TRBJ2-1
CSVDEGEAFF	TGCAGCGTGGACGAAGGGGAAGCTTTCTTT	few	TRBV29-1	.	TRBJ1-1
CASSYGGDYSNQPQHF	TGTGCCAGCAGTTACGGAGGGGATTATAGCAATCAGCCCCAGCATTTT	.	TRBV6-6	.	TRBJ1-5
CASSRTTGTGEQYF	TGTGCCAGCAGCCGGACGACTGGTACGGGCGAGCAGTACTTC	.	TRBV16	.	TRBJ2-7
CASSPDYNEQFF	TGTGCCAGCAGCCCAGACTACAATGAGCAGTTCTTC	.	TRBV6-6	.	TRBJ2-1
CASWTGLNYGYTF	TGCGCCAGCTGGACAGGGTTGAACTATGGCTACACCTTC	.	TRBV5-1	TRBD1	TRBJ1-2
CASSSSGRGDTQYF	TGTGCCAGCAGCTCGAGCGGGAGGGGAGATACGCAGTATTTT	few	TRBV5-5	TRBD2	TRBJ2-3
CASSLHGGNQETQYF	TGTGCCAGCAGTTTACACGGGGGGAACCAAGAGACCCAGTACTTC	.	TRBV28	TRBD2	TRBJ2-5
CAWSVLGAARGSETQYF	TGTGCCTGGAGTGTACTGGGTGCGGCCCGGGGGTCGGAGACCCAGTACTTC	.	TRBV30	.	TRBJ2-5
CASSIGTTNTGELFF	TGTGCCAGTAGTATAGGGACAACTAACACCGGGGAGCTGTTTTTT	.	TRBV19	.	TRBJ2-2
CASSLAGAGTDTQYF	TGTGCCAGCAGCCTAGCGGGAGCAGGCACAGATACGCAGTATTTT	.	TRBV2	TRBD2	TRBJ2-3
CASSGNRGGFYEQYF	TGTGCCAGCTCGGGGAACAGGGGAGGATTCTACGAGCAGTACTTC	.	TRBV25-1	.	TRBJ2-7
CASRRGSGSSLAKNIQYF	TGTGCCAGCCGCCGGGGTAGCGGGAGCTCTCTAGCCAAAAACATTCAGTACTTC	medium-sized	TRBV13	TRBD2	TRBJ2-4
CASSLVRSLPYGYTF	TGTGCCAGCAGCTTAGTTAGGAGTCTTCCCTATGGCTACACCTTC	.	TRBV7-9	.	TRBJ1-2
CASSTPSRVREKLFF	TGTGCCAGCAGTACACCGTCGAGGGTGAGGGAAAAACTGTTTTTT	.	TRBV28	.	TRBJ1-4
CASSLEQETQYF	TGCGCCAGCAGCTTGGAACAAGAGACCCAGTACTTC	.	TRBV5-1	.	TRBJ2-5
CASGLAGAYSGEQYF	TGTGCCAGCGGACTAGCGGGAGCCTATTCCGGGGAGCAGTACTTC	.	TRBV27	TRBD2	TRBJ2-7
CAISGTGGVGQPQHF	TGTGCCATCAGTGGGACAGGGGGCGTAGGTCAGCCCCAGCATTTT	few	TRBV10-3	TRBD1	TRBJ1-5
CASSYSAGGADTQYF	TGTGCCAGCAGTTATTCAGCAGGGGGCGCAGATACGCAGTATTTT	.	TRBV6-5	TRBD1	TRBJ2-3
CASSPDSGELFF	TGTGCCAGCAGCCCGGACTCCGGGGAGCTGTTTTTT	.	TRBV5-6	.	TRBJ2-2
CASSHPREGSSYNEQFF	TGTGCCAGCAGCCATCCTAGGGAGGGGAGCTCCTACAATGAGCAGTTCTTC	.	TRBV4-2	TRBD2	TRBJ2-1
CASTRDYTDTQYF	TGTGCCAGCACCAGGGATTACACAGATACGCAGTATTTT	.	TRBV2	.	TRBJ2-3
CASSIAGLSYNEQFF	TGTGCCAGTAGTATCGCGGGTCTTAGCTACAATGAGCAGTTCTTC	.	TRBV19	.	TRBJ2-1
CASSYNRDPTYEQYF	TGTGCCAGCAGTTACAACCGGGACCCCACCTACGAGCAGTACTTC	.	TRBV6-5	.	TRBJ2-7
CSVEQREGTKTQYF	TGCAGCGTTGAACAGCGGGAGGGAACAAAGACCCAGTACTTC	.	TRBV29-1	TRBD2	TRBJ2-5
CSVGGLTGVHEQYF	TGCAGCGTTGGGGGGTTGACAGGGGTACACGAGCAGTACTTC	.	TRBV29-1	TRBD1	TRBJ2-7
CASSQEVSRASGANVLTF	TGCGCCAGCAGCCAAGAAGTCTCGAGGGCCTCTGGGGCCAACGTCCTGACTTTC	.	TRBV5-5	.	TRBJ2-6
CASSPRTYNEQFF	TGTGCCAGCAGCCCCCGGACTTACAATGAGCAGTTCTTC	.	TRBV9	.	TRBJ2-1
CASSQDRASGVETQYF	TGCGCCAGCAGCCAAGATCGGGCTAGCGGGGTGGAGACCCAGTACTTC	.	TRBV4-3	TRBD2	TRBJ2-5